These T cell receptor beta chains were read from a single sample in a study of cytomegalovirus exposure and HLA in healthy donors. The repertoire was sequenced with immunoSEQ multiplex PCR; TCRdb's copy has only in-frame clones and lacks some. Seen here are hundreds of thousands of clones, roughly 70% observed once, and the top ten hold approximately 2.1%. The sequenced sample was PBMCs. These receptors were taken from a female donor in good health and CMV-seronegative. Both conserved end residues are part of each CDR3. The order of the fields is J gene, clone size, D gene, V gene, CDR3 DNA, CDR3 protein. D genes are given only for firm matches. Expanded clones are given a class, and other clones once, few, many or no size at all.

>TRBJ2-2|-|TRBD2|TRBV19
TGTGCCAGTAGTATAGCGGGAGGGAACACCGGGGAGCTGTTTTTT
CASSIAGGNTGELFF
>TRBJ2-2|once|-|TRBV5-6
TGTGCCAGCAGCGCCCAGGGGATCGGGGAGCTGTTTTTT
CASSAQGIGELFF
>TRBJ2-1|few|TRBD2|TRBV6-1
TGTGCCAGCAGTGAAAGAAGGACTAGCGGGAGTCGGTCCTACAATGAGCAGTTCTTC
CASSERRTSGSRSYNEQFF
>TRBJ2-3|once|TRBD2|TRBV28
TGTGCCAGCAGTTTAAGCGGGAGTTCCACAGATACGCAGTATTTT
CASSLSGSSTDTQYF
>TRBJ1-2|-|TRBD1|TRBV7-9
TGTTCCAGCAGCTTCACGACAGGGTATGGCTACACCTTC
CSSSFTTGYGYTF
>TRBJ2-5|-|TRBD2|TRBV5-1
TGCGCCAGCAGCTTAACGGGAGGCCAAGAGACCCAGTACTTC
CASSLTGGQETQYF
>TRBJ2-1|-|TRBD2|TRBV5-4
TGTGCCAGCAGCCCGCGAGCCAGCGGGCTAGCGGGAGCTTACAATGAGCAGTTCTTC
CASSPRASGLAGAYNEQFF
>TRBJ2-7|-|TRBD1|TRBV6-5
TGTGCCAGCAGCTATGGGACAGCGTTCCCCTACGAGCAGTACTTC
CASSYGTAFPYEQYF
>TRBJ1-3|-|TRBD1|TRBV7-8
TGTGCCAGCAGCTCGACAGGGGCTGGAAACACCATATATTTT
CASSSTGAGNTIYF
>TRBJ2-1|-|TRBD2|TRBV7-3
TGTGCCAGCAGCTTAACGGGAAGCGGGAGGTACAATGAGCAGTTCTTC
CASSLTGSGRYNEQFF
>TRBJ2-7|-|TRBD2|TRBV11-3
TGTGCCAGCAGCTTAGGCTTGCTAGCGGGCCCGTACGAGCAGTACTTC
CASSLGLLAGPYEQYF